Below, one T cell receptor beta chain is given with its context. cDNA came from about 0.51 to 1 ug RNA primed by random hexamers. TCRdb re-analysed the immunoSEQ multiplex PCR reads in MiXCR, keeping a single row per CDR3 protein. The sample shows 25,000 to 30,000 distinct CDR3 sequences, 90% to 95% of them seen only once. CDR3 length: 15 residues. The V segment lost 5 bases and the J segment 6 bases; nucleotides outside the gene matches: 9. The germline V gene encodes CDR1 MDHEN and CDR2 SYDVKM. The data belong to a study of CD8 T cells in Susac syndrome. What was sequenced was CD8+ T cells from PBMCs. The chain couples TRBV28 to TRBJ1-1, with 10 nucleotides matching TRBD1. This clonotype was sampled from a human donor in good health. CDR3: CASSMTGGFGAEAFF. CDR3 coding DNA: TGTGCCAGCAGTATGACAGGGGGCTTTGGGGCTGAAGCTTTCTTT. Together with reference TRBV28 and TRBJ1-1, the CDR3 gives the full variable domain: DVKVTQSSRYLVKRTGEKVFLECVQDMDHENMFWYRQDPGLGLRLIYFSYDVKMKEKGDIPEGYSVSREKKERFSLILESASTNQTSMYLCASSMTGGFGAEAFFGQGTRLTVV.